This TCR beta chain derives from a study of blood T cell repertoires in COVID-19. Trimming cost V 5 bases and J 4 bases, with 20 bases left between them. Per the germline V gene, CDR1 is SGHVS and CDR2 is FNYEAQ. The length of the CDR3 is 17 residues. Assay: immunoSEQ multiplex PCR; the TCRdb copy retains only in-frame clones and omits some. There are 25,000 to 30,000 clones in the sample; under 95% occur only once, and around 2.4% lies in the top ten. This chain uses TRBV7-6 with TRBJ2-2; D is perhaps TRBD2 (7 bases). Sequences were obtained from peripheral blood. The receptor comes from a middle-aged man with active COVID-19. CDR3 sequence: CASSVRPGGAGTGELFF. DNA for the CDR3: TGTGCCAGCAGCGTAAGACCTGGGGGGGCAGGCACCGGGGAGCTGTTTTTT.